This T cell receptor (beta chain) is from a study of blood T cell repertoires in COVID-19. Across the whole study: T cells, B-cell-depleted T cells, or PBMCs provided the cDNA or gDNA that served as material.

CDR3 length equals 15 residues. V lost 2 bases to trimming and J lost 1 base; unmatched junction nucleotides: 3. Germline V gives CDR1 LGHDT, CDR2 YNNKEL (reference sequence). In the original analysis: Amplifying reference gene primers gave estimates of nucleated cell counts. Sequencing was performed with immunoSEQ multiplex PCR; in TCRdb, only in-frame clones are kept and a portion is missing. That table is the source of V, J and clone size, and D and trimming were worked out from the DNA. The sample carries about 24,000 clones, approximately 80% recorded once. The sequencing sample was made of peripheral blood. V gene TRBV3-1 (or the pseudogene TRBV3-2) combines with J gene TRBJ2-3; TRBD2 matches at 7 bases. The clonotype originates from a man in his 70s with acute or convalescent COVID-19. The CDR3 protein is CASSQQRGRTDTQYF. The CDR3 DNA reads TGTGCCAGCAGCCAACAGCGGGGTCGCACAGATACGCAGTATTTT.